The 9 T cell receptor beta chains presented below share a single source sample, sequenced in a study of T cells in Graves' hyperthyroidism and ophthalmopathy. RNA transcripts gave rise to amplified TCR beta CDR3 regions. Primed by the HTBI set, a first-round RT-PCR was run on the TCR CDR3. TCRdb used MiXCR to reprocess the multiplex PCR reads, holding one entry per CDR3 protein. The sample contains some 550,000 distinct CDR3 sequences, around 16% of which appear only once. The specimen was blood. Receptors were obtained from a woman aged 35 to 49 with Graves' ophthalmopathy.

In its sample, this clonotype was seen many times. The V call is TRBV6-1, the J call TRBJ2-7, with 7 bases that match TRBD1. V gave up 7 bases and J gave up 8 bases; unmatched junction bases: 17. This CDR3 region has 15 residues. Germline V gene lookup returns CDR1 MNHNS and CDR2 SASEGT. The CDR3 coding sequence is TGTGCCAGCAATACCCCGGTGGGACAGTTTGGTAAGCAGTACTTC. It is translated as CASNTPVGQFGKQYF.

The CDR3 bases are TGTGCCAGCAGTCTACTAGACAGGATCACCACTAGACTGTACTTC. Amino acid sequence: CASSLLDRITTRLYF. V is TRBV27 and J is TRBJ2-7, with TRBD1 as a possible D gene (6 bases). Germline V gene sequence: CDR1 MNHEY, CDR2 SMNVEV (reference sequence). The CDR3 has 15 amino acids. V shed 5 bases and J shed 12 bases, with 26 bases lying between them.

This clonotype was seen a few times. The chain couples TRBV6-5 to TRBJ2-3, with TRBD2 identical over 13 bases. Germline CDR1 MNHEY, CDR2 SVGAGI. This CDR3 contains 18 residues. With V trimmed by 5 bases and J by 1 base, 9 bases remained unmatched. The CDR3 region is CASSHQLAGGGGTDTQYF. In DNA, the CDR3 is TGTGCCAGCAGTCACCAACTAGCGGGAGGGGGGGGCACAGATACGCAGTATTTT.

This clonotype was observed a handful of times. The rearrangement links TRBV5-6 to TRBJ1-4; D not certain. This CDR3 is 13 amino acids long. CDR1 and CDR2 (germline): SGHDT, YYEEEE. The V end lost 0 bases, the J end lost 6 bases, and 6 bases lay between the germline ends. The CDR3 here is CASSLGQYEKLFF. As DNA, the CDR3 is TGTGCCAGCAGCTTGGGACAATATGAAAAACTGTTTTTT.

In regard to this clonotype: A read error is possible here, since a much larger clone lies one base away. This chain's CDR3 is CPSSLGGGIYNEQFF. The CDR3 DNA reads as TGCCCCAGCAGCTTGGGGGGAGGGATCTACAATGAGCAGTTCTTC. The genes are TRBV5-1 and TRBJ2-1; 7 positions match TRBD2. The germline CDR1 and CDR2 sequences are SGHRS and YFSETQ. The CDR3 has 15 residues.

This clonotype was counted between two and nine times. The chain couples TRBV5-6 to TRBJ1-5, with 7 nucleotides matching TRBD1. Trimming took 1 base from V and 0 from J; bases not matched to a gene: 4. CDR3 size: 16 residues. CDR1 and CDR2 (germline): SGHDT, YYEEEE. CDR3 amino acids: CASSLWAGGSNQPQHF. The CDR3 region has the DNA TGTGCCAGCAGCTTGTGGGCAGGGGGTAGCAATCAGCCCCAGCATTTT.

This clonotype was observed a few times. The chain recombines TRBV7-2 with TRBJ2-1; D ambiguous. This CDR3 is built from 13 residues. Germline-derived CDR1 and CDR2 are SGHTA and FQGNSA. Trimming cost V 8 bases and J 5 bases, with 13 bases left between them. CDR3 in amino acids: CASGYNLDNEQFF. For the CDR3, the DNA is TGTGCCAGCGGCTATAACTTGGACAATGAGCAGTTCTTC.

In its sample, this clonotype was seen many times. The J gene is TRBJ2-5, the V gene TRBV7-8; 12 positions agree with TRBD2. V was pared by 4 bases and J by 2 bases, with 8 bases of the junction left unmatched. Germline values: CDR1 SGHVS, CDR2 FQNEAQ. The CDR3 consists of 17 residues. In nucleotides, the CDR3 is TGTGCCAGCAGCTACGGACTAGCGGGGATATCTCAAGAGACCCAGTACTTC. It is translated as CASSYGLAGISQETQYF. The whole variable domain, remainder taken from reference TRBV7-8 and TRBJ2-5, is GAGVSQSPRYKVAKRGQDVALRCDPISGHVSLFWYQQALGQGPEFLTYFQNEAQLDKSGLPSDRFFAERPEGSVSTLKIQRTQQEDSAVYLCASSYGLAGISQETQYFGPGTRLLVL.

This clonotype was picked up many times. The CDR3 sequence is CASSQDLGSYNEQFF. DNA for the CDR3: TGTGCCAGCAGCCAAGATCTCGGGAGTTACAATGAGCAGTTCTTC. The rearrangement links TRBV3-1 to TRBJ2-1; tentatively, D is TRBD2 (6 bases). CDR1 is LGHDT and CDR2 is YNNKEL in the germline V gene (reference sequence). The CDR3 loop spans 15 amino acids. Between the trimmed V and J ends, which lost 0 bases and 4 bases, there was a span of 10 bases.